Here is one T cell receptor beta chain with its context. Its antigen is as yet unknown. This record belongs to a study of vaccination effects on CD4 cells after COVID-19. Study at large: Vaccine administered to participants consisted of two doses of either BNT162b2 or mRNA-1273. Samples were given by two convalescent patients 16 days and one week before vaccination.

The ViraFEST assay expanded antigen-specific CD4+ T cells with viral peptide pools before sequencing. The culture ran for about 11 days, and then CD4+ T cells were isolated. Documented for the person is a PCR-confirmed SARS-CoV-2 infection occurring between March and December 2020. Days 3 and 7 saw half the medium replaced with IL-2 medium. TCRdb's table, derived via immunoSEQ multiplex PCR, lists solely in-frame clones and lacks some. The table has 20,000 to 30,000 clones, about 75% seen once. The CDR3 length is 17 residues. In germline, CDR1 is SEHNR, CDR2 FQNEAQ (reference sequence). Trimming took 5 bases from V and 2 from J, leaving 16 bases between them.

The chain joins TRBV7-9 to TRBJ1-6; weak D call: TRBD1 (5 bases). The sample was CD4+ T cells from PBMCs cultured with SARS-CoV-2 spike peptides, taken before COVID-19 vaccination. This clonotype originated in a human donor who had a prior SARS-CoV-2 infection. In nucleotides, the CDR3 is TGTGCCAGCAGCCGCGGGGCGGGAGGGGCCTATAATTCACCCCTCCACTTT. It translates to CASSRGAGGAYNSPLHF.